This T cell receptor beta chain was sequenced in a study of neurological immune-mediated disorders. Study-wide points: HTLV-1-associated myelopathy had the most TCR clonal expansion, whereas multiple sclerosis had the least (lower than in healthy controls). No expanded-clone CDR3 amino acid sequence recurred across subjects, suggesting private TCR-beta repertoires.

This clonotype was detected ten times or more. The antigen is not known. It was from 2 million PBMCs stored at -80 C that the unsorted libraries were obtained. This CDR3 is built from 12 residues. Per the germline V gene, CDR1 is SQVTM and CDR2 is ANQGSEA. V was shortened by 6 bases and J by 0 bases, with 9 bases between the two germline ends. Synthesis of cDNA was performed by 5'RACE using 10-nucleotide random UMIs. TCRdb itself ran the 5' RACE reads through MiXCR, one entry per CDR3 protein. The profile shows around 35,000 distinct CDR3 sequences, about 1.4% of them singletons. This chain joins TRBV29-1 and TRBJ2-7, with a weak D call TRBD1 (5 bases). The sequence came from a woman aged 25-40 years with multiple sclerosis. Specimen: PBMCs. The CDR3 sequence: CSVTETSYEQYF. CDR3 nucleotide sequence: TGCAGCGTGACAGAGACCTCCTACGAGCAGTACTTC.